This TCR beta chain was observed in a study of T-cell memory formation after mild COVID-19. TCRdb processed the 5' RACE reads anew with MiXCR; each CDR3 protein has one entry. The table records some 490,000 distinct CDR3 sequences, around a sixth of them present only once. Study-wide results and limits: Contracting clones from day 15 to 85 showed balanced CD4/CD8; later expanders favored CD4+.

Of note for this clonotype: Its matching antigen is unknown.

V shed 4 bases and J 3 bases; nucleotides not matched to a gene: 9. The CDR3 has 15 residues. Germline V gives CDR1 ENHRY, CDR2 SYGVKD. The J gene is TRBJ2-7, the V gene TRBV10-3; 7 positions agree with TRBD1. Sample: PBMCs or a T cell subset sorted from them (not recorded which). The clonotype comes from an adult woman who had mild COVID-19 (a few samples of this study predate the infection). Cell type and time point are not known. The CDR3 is CAISGRQGMNYEQYF. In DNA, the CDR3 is TGTGCCATCAGTGGCCGACAGGGCATGAACTACGAGCAGTACTTC.